This TCR beta chain was observed in a study of radiotherapy plus CTLA-4 blockade in lung cancer. Study context: Disease control was seen in roughly 30% of patients, objective responses in about 18%.

With regard to this clone: Its antigen is unknown.

Focal radiation plus CTLA-4 blockade with ipilimumab was given to patients with chemo-refractory metastatic non-small-cell lung cancer. Generated by immunoSEQ multiplex PCR, the TCRdb table keeps only in-frame clones and is missing some. The sample has tens of thousands of clones, roughly 76% seen once. General observations from the study: Researchers report tumor-derived TCR clones expanding in blood after radiotherapy plus ipilimumab. Early clonal dynamics of blood T cells, together with interferon-beta, were reported as the best response predictor.

The CDR3 consists of 17 residues. Per the germline V gene, CDR1 is SGHRS and CDR2 is YFSETQ. V lost 0 bases, J lost 2 bases, and 18 bases lay in between. The sequencing here drew on peripheral blood, taken from a patient treated with radiotherapy plus ipilimumab. The chain combines TRBV5-1 with TRBJ2-7; no definite D call. The sequence derives from a human donor with non-small cell lung cancer whose response to radiotherapy plus ipilimumab could not be evaluated. For the CDR3, the DNA is TGCGCCAGCAGCTTGGTTCTTCCCTTTAGCCGGGCCTACGAGCAGTACTTC. This codes for CASSLVLPFSRAYEQYF. The variable domain in full, completed from reference TRBV5-1 and TRBJ2-7, reads KAGVTQTPRYLIKTRGQQVTLSCSPISGHRSVSWYQQTPGQGLQFLFEYFSETQRNKGNFPGRFSGRQFSNSRSEMNVSTLELGDSALYLCASSLVLPFSRAYEQYFGPGTRLTVT.